This passage covers 21 T cell receptor beta chains from one sample sequenced in a study of T cells in Graves' hyperthyroidism and ophthalmopathy. TCR beta CDR3 regions were amplified from RNA. First-round RT-PCR targeting the TCR CDR3 was performed with the HTBI primer set. From the multiplex PCR reads, TCRdb called clonotypes with MiXCR, one entry per CDR3 protein. Of under 650,000 distinct CDR3 sequences in the sample, around 15% were seen once. Material: blood. Source of these receptors: a woman aged 25 to 45 with Graves' hyperthyroidism.

This clonotype was detected ten times or more. The junction departs from the called germline gene at one end, perhaps through a read error. The V gene is TRBV5-1, the J gene TRBJ2-7; 8 nucleotides match TRBD1. Germline CDR1 and CDR2: SGHRS and YFSETQ. The CDR3 spans 13 residues. This CDR3 reads CASSPTGGYEQYF. The CDR3 DNA is TGTGCCAGCAGTCCAACAGGGGGCTACGAGCAGTACTTC.

The chain uses TRBV12-3 or TRBV12-4 and TRBJ1-6; the match to TRBD1 covers 7 bases. This CDR3 has 15 residues. V was pared by 4 bases and J by 8 bases, with 8 bases of the junction left unmatched. The CDR3 coding sequence is TGTGCCAGCAGTTCCCAGACAGGGTGGGATTCACCCCTCCACTTT. It specifies CASSSQTGWDSPLHF.

This clonotype was counted a few times. CDR3: CASSQVGLGQGILSEQFF. Here the CDR3 DNA reads TGCGCCAGCAGCCAAGTAGGTCTCGGACAGGGGATTCTAAGTGAGCAGTTCTTC. The genes are TRBV4-1 and TRBJ2-1, with TRBD1 matching over 9 bases. CDR1 is MGHRA, CDR2 YSYEKL, per germline. V shed 1 base and J 9 bases; nucleotides not matched to a gene: 16. There are 18 residues in the CDR3.

This clonotype has more than one count but fewer than ten. This chain links TRBV5-5 with TRBJ1-6; TRBD1 matches 9 bases. Germline lookup yields CDR1 SGHKS and CDR2 YYEKEE (reference sequence). V shed 4 bases and J 13 bases; nucleotides not matched to a gene: 21. This CDR3 contains 18 residues. In DNA form, the CDR3 reads TGTGCCAGCAGCGTGGACGTTAGGGGACAGGGCCCTTCTTGGCCCCTCCACTTT. Amino acids: CASSVDVRGQGPSWPLHF.

The chain carries TRBV2 and TRBJ2-7; TRBD2 agrees at 7 bases. The J segment lost 5 bases and the V segment lost 1 base, leaving 14 bases of the junction unmatched. The CDR3 consists of 17 residues. Per germline, CDR1 SNHLY and CDR2 FYNNEI. CDR3 residues: CASSEGPRGGSTNEQYF. For the CDR3, the DNA is TGTGCCAGCAGTGAAGGGCCTAGGGGCGGGAGTACCAACGAGCAGTACTTC.

The genes are TRBV20-1 and TRBJ2-7; TRBD2 aligns across 12 bases. Germline CDR1 and CDR2: DFQATT and SNEGSKA (reference sequence). Germline trimming cut 2 bases from V and 0 bases from J; bases unmatched to any gene: 11. There are 18 residues in the CDR3. The CDR3 loop is CSARTSLAGGPFSYEQYF. In DNA, the CDR3 is TGCAGTGCTAGAACGAGTCTAGCGGGAGGGCCCTTCTCCTACGAGCAGTACTTC.

This clonotype was seen repeatedly, ten times or more. The chain joins TRBV6-1 to TRBJ2-7; 11 nucleotides line up with TRBD1. Germline CDR1 MNHNS, CDR2 SASEGT. The CDR3 extends over 12 amino acids. After removal of 6 bases from V and 9 bases from J, the junction contained 4 bases not matched to a gene. CDR3 region: CASSRDRGRQYF. The CDR3 DNA follows: TGTGCCAGCAGCCGGGACAGGGGGAGGCAGTACTTC.

This clonotype was counted at least ten times. The chain joins TRBV3-1 to TRBJ2-1; 7 bases line up with TRBD2. The CDR3 has 16 amino acids. Unmatched junction bases numbered 7, after V lost 0 bases and J lost 5 bases. Germline V gene data show CDR1 as LGHDT and CDR2 as YNNKEL (reference sequence). The CDR3: CASSQDLVAGNNEQFF. CDR3 in DNA: TGTGCCAGCAGCCAAGACCTAGTAGCGGGTAACAATGAGCAGTTCTTC.

This clonotype was observed at least ten times. The chain employs TRBV20-1 and TRBJ2-5; 10 positions agree with TRBD2. This CDR3 contains 16 residues. Germline CDR1 is DFQATT and CDR2 is SNEGSKA (reference sequence). Trimming removed 6 bases from V and 0 bases from J; junction bases left unmatched: 10. CDR3 in DNA: TGCAGTGCCCTAACCCAAGCGGGAGGGTACCAAGAGACCCAGTACTTC. Translating it yields CSALTQAGGYQETQYF.

In this sample, this clonotype turned up many times. This chain links TRBV2 with TRBJ2-7; 10 positions match TRBD2. V lost 4 bases to trimming and J lost 2 bases; unmatched junction nucleotides: 5. This CDR3 has 15 amino acids. Germline V CDR1 and CDR2: SNHLY, FYNNEI. The CDR3, as DNA: TGTGCCAGCAGTGTAACTAGCGGGGACGCCTACGAGCAGTACTTC. This encodes CASSVTSGDAYEQYF.

This clonotype was observed once. The chain employs TRBV6-6 and TRBJ2-1; unclear D gene. The CDR3 has 16 residues. The V end lost 0 bases, the J end lost 0 bases, and 9 bases lay between the germline ends. Germline V gene lookup returns CDR1 MNHNY and CDR2 SVGAGI (reference sequence). CDR3 sequence reads: CASSYSPPGSYNEQFF. CDR3 in DNA: TGTGCCAGCAGTTACTCCCCCCCGGGCTCCTACAATGAGCAGTTCTTC.

There are many counts of this clonotype. The genes are TRBV7-3 and TRBJ2-3; D unclear. Germline loops: CDR1 SGHTA, CDR2 FQGTGA. The CDR3 covers 15 residues. With 2 bases removed from V and 5 bases from J, the gap between germline ends came to 14 bases. CDR3 protein: CASSLGPNYGDTQYF. CDR3 bases: TGTGCCAGCAGCTTAGGACCCAATTACGGAGATACGCAGTATTTT.

Many counts were recorded for this clonotype. The J gene is TRBJ1-5, the V gene TRBV20-1; the D gene is possibly TRBD1 (6 bases). The V end lost 1 base, the J end lost 0 bases, and 16 bases lay between the germline ends. CDR1 is DFQATT, CDR2 SNEGSKA, per germline (reference sequence). The CDR3 runs to 17 residues. The CDR3 bases are TGCAGTGCTAGAGGGGGGCGGGGGGATTATAGCAATCAGCCCCAGCATTTT. It codes for CSARGGRGDYSNQPQHF.

The chain employs TRBV4-3 and TRBJ2-3, with a weak D call TRBD2 (6 bases). Trimming stripped 0 bases from V and 2 bases from J, with 15 bases between. Germline loops: CDR1 LGHNA, CDR2 YSLEER. The CDR3 sequence is 17 residues long. The CDR3 region is CASSQDPASELTDTQYF. The DNA of the CDR3 is TGCGCCAGCAGCCAAGACCCGGCTAGCGAACTCACAGATACGCAGTATTTT.

This clonotype was seen a handful of times. V usage is TRBV9 and J usage is TRBJ1-2; D not certain. V was clipped by 0 bases and J by 4 bases, with 16 bases between them. The CDR3 is made up of 16 amino acids. Germline V gene data show CDR1 as SGDLS and CDR2 as YYNGEE. The CDR3 loop is CASSVEEYRAFYGYTF. The CDR3 coding sequence is TGTGCCAGCAGCGTAGAAGAGTATAGGGCCTTCTATGGCTACACCTTC. The full variable domain, its missing parts supplied by reference TRBV9 and TRBJ1-2, is DSGVTQTPKHLITATGQRVTLRCSPRSGDLSVYWYQQSLDQGLQFLIQYYNGEERAKGNILERFSAQQFPDLHSELNLSSLELGDSALYFCASSVEEYRAFYGYTFGSGTRLTVV.

This clonotype was counted ten times or more. The chain couples TRBV11-3 to TRBJ2-4, with D perhaps matching TRBD1 (6 bases). The V gene's germline CDR1 is SGHNT and CDR2 YENEEA. This CDR3 comprises 16 residues. Trimming cost V 5 bases and J 4 bases, with 18 bases left between them. The DNA for the CDR3 is TGTGCCAGCAGCGACACCACAGGGTACGGAAAAAACATTCAGTACTTC. Its translation: CASSDTTGYGKNIQYF.

This rearrangement joins TRBV4-2 to TRBJ1-2; 7 bases match TRBD1. This CDR3 has 16 residues. Germline assignment: CDR1 LGHNA and CDR2 YNFKEQ. Trimming cost V 0 bases and J 7 bases; bases outside gene matches: 11. CDR3 in amino acids: CASSQEQGIPSAGYTF. The DNA for the CDR3 is TGTGCCAGCAGCCAAGAACAGGGGATCCCCTCGGCTGGCTACACCTTC.

This clonotype was picked up many times. The rearrangement joins TRBV28 to TRBJ2-5; 7 positions agree with TRBD2. CDR1 is MDHEN, CDR2 SYDVKM, per germline. CDR3 length: 17 residues. J lost 4 bases, V lost 4 bases, and 15 bases had no gene match. CDR3 nucleotides: TGTGCCAGCAGTTCCTACCGGGGAGGGAGGGCCAGAGAGACCCAGTACTTC. Its translation is CASSSYRGGRARETQYF.

This clonotype showed up just a few times. The V and J genes are TRBV20-1 and TRBJ2-7; D possibly uses TRBD1 or TRBD2 (7 bases each). V lost 7 bases to trimming and J lost 4 bases, with 14 bases between them. The germline gives CDR1 DFQATT, CDR2 SNEGSKA (reference sequence). The CDR3 has 12 residues. The CDR3 nucleotides read TGCAGTGTATCCAGGGGGGGATACGAGCAGTACTTC. This gives the protein CSVSRGGYEQYF.

The table lists this clonotype with many counts. The rearrangement uses TRBV30 and TRBJ2-1; 7 bases agree with TRBD2. Germline V gene sequence: CDR1 GTSNPN, CDR2 SVGIG (reference sequence). The V segment lost 2 bases and the J segment 2 bases; nucleotides outside the gene matches: 0. The length of the CDR3 is 13 residues. The CDR3 protein is CAWSSGAYNEQFF. CDR3 sequence (DNA): TGTGCCTGGAGTAGCGGGGCCTACAATGAGCAGTTCTTC.

A remark on this clonotype: A read error may account for a junction end that differs from germline. The chain links TRBV27 to TRBJ2-1, with no clear D. The CDR3 has 14 residues. Germline CDR1 MNHEY, CDR2 SMNVEV (reference sequence). The CDR3 loop reads CASSLGNPGNEQSF. CDR3 coding DNA: TGTGCCAGCAGTTTGGGAAACCCCGGAAATGAGCAGTCCTTC.